There are many counts of the clone carrying this TCR beta chain. The antigen is unknown. As for time point: patch test 2, 6 weeks after DPC sensitization. The treatment here: therapeutic diphenylcyclopropenone sensitization with weekly scalp DPC. Blood collection took place prior to placing each patch test. The data derive from a study of human T cells and chemical hapten exposure. Whole-study context: 2% DPC was applied to approximately 2 cm by approximately 2 cm of upper inner arm skin for sensitization. Overall study results and limits: No alteration of TCRs above 1 in 1000 frequency was seen with DPC sensitization. Higher patch test scores went with higher counts of PT1 expanded TCRs.

From the RACE reads, TCRdb called clonotypes with MiXCR, one entry per CDR3 protein. The sample yields under 100,000 distinct CDR3 sequences, about an eighth seen once. This clonotype was obtained from a woman aged 40 to 49 with alopecia areata. Some clones in this sample may be carry-over from other donors' samples. The sequencing used whole blood, collected in connection with sensitization to the hapten diphenylcyclopropenone (DPC).

CDR3 sequence reads: CAWTAFVGTEAFF. The CDR3 region has the DNA TGTGCCTGGACAGCCTTTGTGGGCACTGAAGCTTTCTTT. The chain joins TRBV30 to TRBJ1-1, with unresolved D. The V and J ends lost 4 bases and 4 bases respectively, with 13 bases between them. Germline V CDR1 and CDR2: GTSNPN, SVGIG (reference sequence). The length of the CDR3 is 13 residues.